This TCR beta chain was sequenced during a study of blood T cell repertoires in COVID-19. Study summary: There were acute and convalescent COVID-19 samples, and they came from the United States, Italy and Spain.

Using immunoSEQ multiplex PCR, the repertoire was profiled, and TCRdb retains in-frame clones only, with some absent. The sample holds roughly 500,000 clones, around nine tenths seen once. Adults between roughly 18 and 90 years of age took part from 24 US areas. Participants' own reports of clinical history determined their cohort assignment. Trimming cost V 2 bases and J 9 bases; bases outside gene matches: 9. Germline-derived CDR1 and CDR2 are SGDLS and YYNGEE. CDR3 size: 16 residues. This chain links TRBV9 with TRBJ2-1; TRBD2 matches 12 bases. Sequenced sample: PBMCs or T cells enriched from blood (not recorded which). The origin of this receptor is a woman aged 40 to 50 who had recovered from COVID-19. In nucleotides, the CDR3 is TGTGCCAGCAGCGTGGCTAGCGGGAGGGCGGGCGGTGAGCAGTTCTTC. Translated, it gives CASSVASGRAGGEQFF.